This TCR beta chain came from a study of cytomegalovirus exposure and HLA in healthy donors (dated by TCRdb to about 2017). Describing the broader study: An earlier analysis of roughly 500 of the donors reported about 280 Gb of sequence data and around 110 million unique TCR beta sequences obtained from roughly 180 million T cells. An early release that covered 640 HLA-typed donors contained around 300 gigabases of sequencing data and tens of millions of unique TCR sequences. Of the roughly 390 genotyped donors, 75% to 85% were placed in the genetic ancestry cluster associated with self-reported Caucasian donors. The study aimed to test whether signatures of past pathogen exposure could be identified by cataloging public T cell receptors. The T cell repertoires of about 700 subjects were profiled by immunosequencing and related to cytomegalovirus serostatus. Besides the first cohort of some 670 subjects, a separate validation cohort made up of around 120 different subjects was used. To predict cytomegalovirus infection status, the study brought together high-throughput TCR immunosequencing, statistical association of individual TCRs with disease status, and machine learning. In a later analysis, previously published TCR beta repertoires from hundreds of donors were re-analyzed and high-resolution HLA genotyping was added so that TCR occurrence patterns could be studied. Rather than drawing on any new phenotypic data, the later analysis identified candidate immune exposures from TCR beta sequences and the way those sequences occurred across donors. An earlier analysis of around 580 of the donors used high-throughput TCR beta sequencing to judge whether each TCR beta V gene segment behaved as functional or pseudogenic. Donor age, sex, ethnicity and CMV serostatus were collected together with the repertoire data. A later genetic analysis used genome-wide SNP genotypes for about 65% of the roughly 670 donors, treating that subset as a discovery cohort. All discovery cohort repertoires had been generated using a single sequencing platform. HLA typing included class I and class II loci at four-digit resolution. Typing coverage differed by locus: A, B, C, DRB1 and DQB1 were typed in roughly 629-630 donors, DQA1 in around 500, DPA1 in around 600, and DPB1 in around 440. A few DR-DQ haplotypes were treated as single units for association and clustering because of strong linkage in the cohort. Among 398 genotyped donors of the cohort, an average of approximately 220,000 unique TCR beta nucleotide sequences was sequenced per donor, of which about 18% were non-productive. Overall results and qualifications from the work: Compared with the 666-donor mean, donors in an Asian-associated ancestry cluster had fewer N-insertions in productive TCRs, according to a later genetic analysis. In both the original and validation cohorts, the classifier was reported to diagnose cytomegalovirus status with high specificity and sensitivity. In an earlier analysis of more than 500 of the donors, most TCR beta V segments appeared in productive rearrangements about 90% or about 30% of the time, broadly matching IMGT annotations. In vitro tests confirmed that a few of the cytomegalovirus-associated TCR beta chains recognize cytomegalovirus antigens. In a later analysis, several top co-occurrence clusters were reported to appear linked to parvovirus B19, influenza, CMV and Epstein-Barr virus. It was suggested by the authors that the approach could potentially be generalized to other disease states and immunological phenotypes. Most CMV-associated TCR beta chains appeared to be HLA-restricted in a later analysis, and the HLA associations seemed to be driven largely by CMV exposure. A later analysis found that HLA-associated TCR beta chains were more clonally expanded and had lower generation probabilities than equally common non-associated chains. CMV serostatus was the only immune exposure information available for the cohort. A group of highly shared sequence variants was considered likely to be a technical artifact of the sequencing pipeline. Because counts were too low, seventeen rarely observed V segments, including chromosome 9 orphons, were excluded from the earlier analysis of 587 of the donors. When HLA alleles, especially DR and DQ, strongly co-occurred, TCR associations were difficult to assign to individual alleles. The study listed 150 to 200 TCR beta chains as associated with cytomegalovirus. Correlated functional status among segregating V segments might reflect linkage disequilibrium, but an unknown experimental factor could not be ruled out. Across donors, most TCR sequences were observed very rarely, whereas some public TCRs were present in many individuals. Only TCR beta chains were sequenced in this cohort, and the absence of alpha or paired-chain data limited detectable features. Because HLA typing was unavailable for some donors at each locus, only the typed subset was used in association tests. A further reported finding was that TCR beta sequences accurately predicted the HLA-A and HLA-B alleles for most subjects in the first cohort. Some IMGT-functional V segments, including TRBV6-2 and TRBV6-3, could not be told apart with the 87-base-pair reads, so those segments were excluded. A later genetic analysis associated a missense DCLRE1C variant with V-gene and J-gene trimming of TCR beta chains, and an independent cohort replicated the association. The presence/absence analyses assumed that sequencing depth was roughly uniform across donors, and that assumption may not be true. According to a later analysis, TCR association rates differed among HLA loci, with DRB1 alleles showing the most associated TCRs and HLA-C alleles showing the fewest. A later analysis associated some 17,000 TCR beta sequences with specific HLA alleles at a false discovery rate of 0.05.

The CDR3, from cysteine to phenylalanine, totals 18 residues. The kept DNA is CDR3 alone, 54 bases in frame from the first base. V lost 4 bases and J lost 5 bases; the stretch between them is 25 bases long. From a lookup of the germline V gene, CDR1 and CDR2 are SGHRS and YFSETQ. In total, 500 to 700 healthy bone marrow donors made up the cohort. At the time of sampling, every cohort member was nominally healthy, though immune exposures that went unrecorded were likely present. The donor was CMV seropositive and was included in the group of 250 to 300 seropositive cohort members. A peripheral blood sample was provided by each donor, and peripheral blood mononuclear cells were used for TCR beta sequencing. Genomic DNA extraction from the blood cell samples was performed with the Qiagen DNeasy Blood Extraction Kit. A few counts support this clone. The antigen this receptor binds is unknown. Base qualities are not at hand, and no much larger clone is one base apart.

The method behind the library was the immunoSEQ multiplex PCR assay. The multiplex PCR relied on a mix of 60 forward primers for TCR Vbeta segments and 13 reverse primers for TCR Jbeta segments. The CDR3 region of rearranged TCR beta genes was amplified from genomic DNA with a multiplex PCR assay. The amplified TCR beta libraries were sequenced on the Illumina HiSeq System as 87-base-pair reads. As for the authors' bioinformatics: A later analysis tallied 75 million to 95 million unique TCR beta chains across the approximately 670 repertoires, and 10 million to 11 million of those chains were shared by two or more donors. Raw reads were error-corrected and collapsed into unique sequences by a nearest-neighbor algorithm in which closely related sequences were merged to remove PCR and sequencing errors. Alignment of CDR3 sequences to IMGT reference sequences was used to assign V, D and J gene segments. For a sequence to be retained, a match of at least six nucleotides was required to both a V gene segment and a J gene segment. Rearrangements were called productive when the CDR3 lacked stop codons and stayed in frame with V and J; all others were non-productive. Following IMGT convention, CDR3 was defined as the stretch from the second conserved V-encoded cysteine to the conserved J-encoded phenylalanine. The earlier analysis of about 570 of the donors excluded any sequence lacking an unambiguous match to a single V gene segment. In an earlier analysis of some 590 of the donors, a V segment was called functional when productive rearrangements were above 56.7%, and segregating when the standard deviation between donors exceeded 5%. To diagnose cytomegalovirus status from the catalog of TCR beta chain sequences, a statistical classification framework was built. V and J gene assignment, in a later analysis, came from comparing TCR nucleotide sequences with IMGT/GENE-DB human TR gene sequences. The TCRdist pipeline was used in a later analysis to assign CDR3 sequences and most-parsimonious VDJ recombination scenarios. In a later analysis, each TCR beta chain was defined by its CDR3 amino acid sequence together with its V-gene family, and reads without a unique V-gene family were excluded. In a later analysis, approximately 590 highly shared, low-generation-probability nucleotide sequences were removed to address suspected cross-contamination and a sequencing artifact. A later analysis calculated a clonal expansion index for each public chain from normalized within-repertoire ranks of inferred template counts. A later analysis computed generation probabilities with a VDJ recombination model fitted to out-of-frame rearrangements, and checked the results against IGoR. In a later analysis, hypergeometric tests were used to score TCR-TCR, TCR-HLA and TCR-CMV co-occurrence, with a repertoire-size bias correction applied to TCR pairs. A later analysis estimated false discovery rates by permuting HLA or CMV assignments 20 times. In a later analysis, co-occurring TCRs were grouped using DBSCAN, and TCRdist sequence similarity was added for clustering within HLA-allele-positive subsets. Co-occurrence clustering excluded repertoires with fewer than 30,000 or more than 120,000 public chains, plus five with anomalous nucleotide sharing. Sourced from immuneACCESS, this table was stored by TCRdb with only in-frame sequences that have V and J called. A share of the clones is absent; for the studies checked, an unresolved V gene accounts for under half, and the remainder has no known explanation. V, J and clone size are taken as reported in that table, and D and trimming were inferred from the DNA itself. A total of 130,000 or so clones appear in this sample, about 9.2% of them only once. Of the sample, roughly 6.4% is held by the ten largest clones.

The chain is made from TRBV5-1 and TRBJ2-1; the D gene cannot be resolved reliably. The origin of this receptor is a woman in her thirties or forties in good health and CMV-seropositive. The sequenced sample was PBMCs. The CDR3 reads as follows: CASSPSSGLEILNNEQFF. In nucleotide form, the sequence is TGCGCCAGCAGCCCGTCGTCAGGCCTTGAGATACTTAACAATGAGCAGTTCTTC.